The TCR beta chain described here comes from a study of blood T cells in healthy people across ages. The trim removed 6 bases at V and 5 bases at J, leaving 10 bases unmatched. This CDR3 region has 14 residues. The germline gives CDR1 MNHEY, CDR2 SVGAGI. PCR was performed a second time for about 7 to 11 cycles using a sample-barcoded 5' primer and a J-beta primer mix. TCRdb analysed the 5' RACE reads with MiXCR anew, one entry per CDR3 protein. The data show around 970,000 distinct CDR3 sequences, roughly half seen once. This receptor was obtained from a woman aged 55-70 years in good health. The chain joins TRBV6-5 to TRBJ2-7, with 7 bases aligning to TRBD1. The material sequenced was blood. Here the CDR3 DNA reads TGTGCCAGCAGACCTATTGGACAGGACCACGAGCAGTACTTC. Translated: CASRPIGQDHEQYF.